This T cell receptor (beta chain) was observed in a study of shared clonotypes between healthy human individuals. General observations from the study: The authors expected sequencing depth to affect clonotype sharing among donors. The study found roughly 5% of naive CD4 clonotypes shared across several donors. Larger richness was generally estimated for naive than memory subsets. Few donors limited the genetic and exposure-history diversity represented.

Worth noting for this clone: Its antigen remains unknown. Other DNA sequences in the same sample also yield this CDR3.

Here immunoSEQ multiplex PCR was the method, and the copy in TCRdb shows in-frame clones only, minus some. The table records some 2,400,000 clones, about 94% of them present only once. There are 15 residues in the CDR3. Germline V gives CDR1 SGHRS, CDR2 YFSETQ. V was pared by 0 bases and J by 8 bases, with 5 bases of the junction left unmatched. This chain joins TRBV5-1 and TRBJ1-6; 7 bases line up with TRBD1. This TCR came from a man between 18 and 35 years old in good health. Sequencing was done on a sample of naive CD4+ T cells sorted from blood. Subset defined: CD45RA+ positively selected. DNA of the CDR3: TGCGCCAGCAGCTTGGACCGGACAGGTTATTCACCCCTCCACTTT. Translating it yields CASSLDRTGYSPLHF.